This T cell receptor delta chain originates from a study of Vδ1+ human thymocytes. Study-level points and caveats: TRD repertoires were essentially private, unlike widely shared TRG clonotypes. Roughly 22% of thymic delta-chain sequences were Vdelta2, with few Vdelta3, unlike blood Vdelta1+ controls. Highly polyclonal TRG and TRD repertoires with Gaussian CDR3 length distributions appeared in thymus. The authors advised highly purified populations and single-cell validation.

Between about 96% and 99.6% of sorted thymocytes were Vdelta1+. This clone has just a few counts. Its antigen is undetermined. The ends lost 4 bases at V and 3 bases at J; junction bases unmatched: 18. The length of the CDR3 is 19 residues. Germline V gene data show CDR1 as TSWWSYY and CDR2 as QGS. The template was reverse-transcribed extracted RNA. Multiplex PCR used pooled V-gene forward primers and a constant-region reverse primer to amplify CDR3s. TCRdb made new clone calls on the multiplex PCR reads using CATT. This sample yields 20,000 to 25,000 delta-chain clones, of which less than 30% are seen a single time; about 1.6% belongs to the top ten.

Sequenced material: Vdelta1+ gamma-delta thymocytes from the thymus. As to subset: FACS-sorted CD3+ TCRalphabeta- TCRVdelta1+ TCRVdelta2- thymocytes. The chain is built from TRDV1 and TRDJ1; 9 bases map to TRDD3. This TCR derives from a boy in the first two years of life who had congenital heart surgery. The CDR3 region has the DNA TGTGCTCTTGGGGTCCGTATGGTATTCCTTCGGGGATACGCCGATAAACTCATCTTT. It yields the protein CALGVRMVFLRGYADKLIF.